One T cell receptor beta chain is described in this entry. Its antigen is unidentified. The entry originates in a study of T cell responses to AZD1222 COVID-19 vaccine. In germline, CDR1 is SEHNR, CDR2 FQNEAQ (reference sequence). With 5 bases clipped from V and 8 bases from J, the junction kept 2 bases outside the gene matches. CDR3 size: 14 residues. Clones were sequenced by immunoSEQ multiplex PCR, and TCRdb holds only the in-frame ones, with some missing. Of about 150,000 clones listed, 94% are singletons. The study's findings and limits: Every sample of the repertoires postdated the peak T cell response. Only a handful of AZD1222 recipients, six or seven in all, had baseline seropositivity. Spike as a whole was targeted by vaccine-associated CD4 TCRs, dominant at 160-218 and 743-854.

The TCR sequence derives from an adult in good health. This sample comprised peripheral blood, obtained on day 0 of AZD1222 vaccination. This chain links TRBV7-9 with TRBJ1-6, with 11 nucleotides matching TRBD1. In nucleotides, the CDR3 is TGTGCCAGCAGCATGGGACAGGGGGATTCACCCCTCCACTTT. Translation: CASSMGQGDSPLHF.